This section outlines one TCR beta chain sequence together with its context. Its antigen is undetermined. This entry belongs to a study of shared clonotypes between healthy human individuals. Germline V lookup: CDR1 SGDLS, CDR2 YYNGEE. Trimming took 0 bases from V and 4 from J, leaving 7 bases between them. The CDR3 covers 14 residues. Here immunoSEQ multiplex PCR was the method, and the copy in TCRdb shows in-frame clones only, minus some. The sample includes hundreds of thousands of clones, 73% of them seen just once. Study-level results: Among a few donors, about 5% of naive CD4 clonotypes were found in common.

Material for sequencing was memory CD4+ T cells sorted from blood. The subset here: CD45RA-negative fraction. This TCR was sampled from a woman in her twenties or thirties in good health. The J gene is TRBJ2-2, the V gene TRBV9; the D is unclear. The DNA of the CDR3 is TGTGCCAGCAGCGTAGGGTCAGCCACCGGGGAGCTGTTTTTT. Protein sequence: CASSVGSATGELFF.